This T cell receptor beta chain was sequenced during a study of blood T cells in healthy people across ages. Notes on the study in general: A strong correlation was seen between TCR beta diversity and naive T cell percentage. Among long-lived donors, naive CD4+ cells were more numerous and diversity higher than in aged donors.

A second PCR of about 6 to 12 cycles used a sample-barcoded 5' primer and a J-beta primer mix. The authors tagged each cDNA molecule using a template-switch adaptor with 12 random nucleotides. TCRdb reanalysed the 5' RACE reads using MiXCR and keeps one entry per CDR3 protein. The sample yields about 1.5 million distinct CDR3 sequences, about 45% seen once. Note on this clonotype: Its matching antigen is unknown.

The CDR3 contains 12 residues. The ends were cut back, 6 bases at V and 6 bases at J, with 11 bases in the middle. This sequence joins TRBV12-3 or TRBV12-4 and TRBJ1-2, with D possibly TRBD1 on 5 matching bases. The specimen was blood. The receptor comes from a young woman in good health. The CDR3 reads CASSPRGHGYTF. The CDR3 DNA reads as TGTGCCAGCAGCCCGAGGGGTCATGGCTACACCTTC.